The 17 T cell receptor beta chains reported below all come from one sample, sequenced in a study of shared clonotypes between healthy human individuals. Method: immunoSEQ multiplex PCR; TCRdb's copy keeps in-frame clones and lacks some. The sample records hundreds of thousands of clones, around 72% being singletons. Source material: memory CD4+ T cells sorted from blood. Subset described: CD45RA-negative fraction. Every receptor here comes from a woman aged 25 to 39 in good health.

J is TRBJ1-1 and V is TRBV6-6, with TRBD1 matching over 8 bases. CDR1 is MNHNY and CDR2 is SVGAGI in the germline V gene (reference sequence). V shed 6 bases and J 3 bases; nucleotides not matched to a gene: 3. The length of the CDR3 is 13 residues. DNA for the CDR3: TGTGCCAGCAGGGGACAGGTGTACACTGAAGCTTTCTTT. This translates into CASRGQVYTEAFF.

The chain recombines TRBV6-5 with TRBJ1-5, with D perhaps matching TRBD1 (6 bases). With 6 bases removed from V and 7 bases from J, the gap between germline ends came to 16 bases. This CDR3 has 14 residues. Germline V gives CDR1 MNHEY, CDR2 SVGAGI. This CDR3 reads CASRQTGSTQPQHF. The CDR3 region has the DNA TGTGCCAGCAGACAAACAGGGTCGACACAGCCCCAGCATTTT.

V gene TRBV28 combines with J gene TRBJ2-2; weak D call: TRBD2 (6 bases). This CDR3 spans 14 amino acids. Germline CDR1 and CDR2: MDHEN and SYDVKM. Trimming stripped 10 bases from V and 0 bases from J, with 12 bases between. CDR3 coding DNA: TGTGCCATCGCCGGGACTTCGAACACCGGGGAGCTGTTTTTT. Its translation is CAIAGTSNTGELFF.

This chain connects TRBV4-2 to TRBJ1-4; D not certain. V lost 1 base and J lost 9, with 6 bases in between. Germline CDR1 reads LGHNA; CDR2 reads YNFKEQ. This CDR3 contains 12 residues. In DNA form, the CDR3 reads TGTGCCAGCAGCCAAGCCGGGAAAAAACTGTTTTTT. Its translation is CASSQAGKKLFF.

This chain joins TRBV25-1 and TRBJ2-1; 11 positions match TRBD2. This CDR3 has 18 residues. V trimming: 1 base; J trimming: 8 bases; junction bases outside the gene matches: 13. From germline, CDR1 is MGHDK and CDR2 SYGVNS. CDR3 sequence reads: CASSESGAVAGGWDEQFF. Here the CDR3 DNA reads TGTGCCAGCAGTGAATCGGGGGCCGTAGCGGGAGGGTGGGATGAGCAGTTCTTC.

This clone showed up just a few times. The chain is built from TRBV11-2 and TRBJ2-5; D possibly corresponds to TRBD1 (6 bases). This CDR3 spans 12 amino acids. Germline V lookup: CDR1 SGHAT, CDR2 FQNNGV. Deletions cut 4 bases from V and 5 bases from J, with 8 bases between. Here the CDR3 reads CASSSQGETQYF. For the CDR3, the DNA is TGTGCCAGCAGCTCGCAGGGGGAGACCCAGTACTTC. The entire variable domain, with the rest obtained from reference TRBV11-2 and TRBJ2-5, is as follows: EAGVAQSPRYKIIEKRQSVAFWCNPISGHATLYWYQQILGQGPKLLIQFQNNGVVDDSQLPKDRFSAERLKGVDSTLKIQPAKLEDSAVYLCASSSQGETQYFGPGTRLLVL.

The chain employs TRBV5-7 and TRBJ2-7, with 12 bases identical to TRBD2. TRBV5-7 is an open reading frame whose function is uncertain. This CDR3 has 16 residues. The ends lost 4 bases at V and 4 bases at J; junction bases unmatched: 9. CDR3 protein: CASSLPGLAGSYEQYF. The CDR3 bases are TGTGCCAGCAGCCTCCCGGGACTAGCGGGCTCTTACGAGCAGTACTTC.

This clone was seen a handful of times. The rearrangement joins TRBV19 to TRBJ2-1; D unclear. The germline V and J ends were trimmed by 2 bases and 5 bases, with 4 bases remaining between them. This CDR3 is 12 amino acids long. Germline CDR1 is LNHDA and CDR2 is SQIVND (reference sequence). This CDR3 reads CASSIQDNEQFF. As DNA, the CDR3 is TGTGCCAGTAGTATACAAGACAATGAGCAGTTCTTC.

V usage is TRBV7-9 and J usage is TRBJ1-4; 8 bases are a match to TRBD1. Germline V lookup: CDR1 SEHNR, CDR2 FQNEAQ (reference sequence). The length of the CDR3 is 15 residues. V trimming: 6 bases; J trimming: 4 bases; junction bases outside the gene matches: 7. The CDR3: CASSRLQGGNEKLFF. The CDR3 region has the DNA TGTGCCAGCAGTCGTCTACAGGGGGGTAATGAAAAACTGTTTTTT.

This clone was recorded only once. This sequence joins TRBV4-1 and TRBJ2-5, with D tentatively TRBD1 or TRBD2 (5 bases each). The ends were cut back, 0 bases at V and 5 bases at J, with 16 bases in the middle. CDR3 length: 16 amino acids. The germline V gene encodes CDR1 MGHRA and CDR2 YSYEKL. The CDR3 reads CASSQDKVGVWETQYF. DNA of the CDR3: TGCGCCAGCAGCCAAGATAAAGTGGGGGTTTGGGAGACCCAGTACTTC.

In its sample, this clone was seen many times. The chain carries TRBV7-2 and TRBJ2-3, with a weak D call TRBD2 (6 bases). V was trimmed by 5 bases and J by 0 bases, leaving 12 bases between them. Germline CDR1 is SGHTA and CDR2 is FQGNSA. The CDR3 is 15 amino acids. The CDR3 loop reads CASSPDYTSTDTQYF. The CDR3 DNA sequence: TGTGCCAGCAGCCCGGACTATACTAGCACAGATACGCAGTATTTT.

The chain combines TRBV29-1 with TRBJ1-4; 8 nucleotides match TRBD1. Per germline, CDR1 SQVTM and CDR2 ANQGSEA. The CDR3 consists of 12 residues. Unmatched junction bases numbered 3, after V lost 6 bases and J lost 6 bases. The chain's CDR3 is CSVAQGDEKLFF. CDR3 nucleotides: TGCAGCGTGGCACAGGGGGATGAAAAACTGTTTTTT.

This clone has a count of ten or more. The chain is built from TRBV5-5 and TRBJ2-7; 10 positions agree with TRBD2. The CDR3 is 15 amino acids. Germline-derived CDR1 and CDR2 are SGHKS and YYEKEE (reference sequence). V trimming: 0 bases; J trimming: 7 bases; junction bases outside the gene matches: 7. The CDR3 protein is CASSLGAGGPLEQYF. CDR3 sequence (DNA): TGTGCCAGCAGCTTGGGAGCGGGAGGGCCTCTTGAGCAGTACTTC.

This chain uses TRBV30 with TRBJ1-4; D is undetermined. V lost 4 bases to trimming and J lost 8 bases, with 14 bases between them. CDR3 size: 13 residues. CDR1 is GTSNPN and CDR2 is SVGIG in the germline V gene (reference sequence). This CDR3 reads CAWNRFAEEKLFF. CDR3 bases: TGTGCCTGGAATCGATTCGCGGAAGAAAAACTGTTTTTT.

The genes are TRBV5-1 and TRBJ2-4, with D possibly being TRBD1 or TRBD2 (5 bases each). Germline V lookup: CDR1 SGHRS, CDR2 YFSETQ. This CDR3 comprises 14 residues. Trimming left V 2 bases short and J 4 bases short, with 10 bases between. For the CDR3, the DNA is TGCGCCAGCAGCTTAGGTTGGGGGAAAAACATTCAGTACTTC. Amino acids: CASSLGWGKNIQYF.

With regard to this clone: The sample has other DNA sequences that encode this CDR3 too. The rearrangement links TRBV18 to TRBJ2-5; D is ambiguous. This CDR3 has 12 amino acids. Germline V gene data show CDR1 as KGHSH and CDR2 as LQKENI. V was pared by 3 bases and J by 5 bases, with 7 bases between. This chain's CDR3 is CASSPNGETQYF. CDR3 in DNA: TGTGCCAGCTCACCCAATGGGGAGACCCAGTACTTC.

The chain employs TRBV19 and TRBJ1-5; no clear D. The CDR3 is made up of 17 amino acids. The germline V gene encodes CDR1 LNHDA and CDR2 SQIVND (reference sequence). Trimming took 3 bases from V and 2 from J, leaving 17 bases between them. In DNA, the CDR3 is TGTGCCAGTAGTATGCGGCAGGTTATTGTCCGCAATCAGCCCCAGCATTTT. This sequence encodes CASSMRQVIVRNQPQHF.